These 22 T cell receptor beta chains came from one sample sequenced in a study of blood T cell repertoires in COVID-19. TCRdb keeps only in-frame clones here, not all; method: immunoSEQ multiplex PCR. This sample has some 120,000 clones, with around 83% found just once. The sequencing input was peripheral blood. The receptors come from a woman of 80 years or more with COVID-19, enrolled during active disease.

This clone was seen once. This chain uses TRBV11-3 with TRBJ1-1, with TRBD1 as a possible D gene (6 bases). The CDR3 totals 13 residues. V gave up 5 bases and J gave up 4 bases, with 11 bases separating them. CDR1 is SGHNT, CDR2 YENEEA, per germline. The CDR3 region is CASSLQGTTEAFF. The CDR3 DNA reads TGTGCCAGCAGCCTACAGGGAACCACTGAAGCTTTCTTT. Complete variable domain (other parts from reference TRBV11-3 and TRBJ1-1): EAGVVQSPRYKIIEKKQPVAFWCNPISGHNTLYWYLQNLGQGPELLIRYENEEAVDDSQLPKDRFSAERLKGVDSTLKIQPAELGDSAVYLCASSLQGTTEAFFGQGTRLTVV.

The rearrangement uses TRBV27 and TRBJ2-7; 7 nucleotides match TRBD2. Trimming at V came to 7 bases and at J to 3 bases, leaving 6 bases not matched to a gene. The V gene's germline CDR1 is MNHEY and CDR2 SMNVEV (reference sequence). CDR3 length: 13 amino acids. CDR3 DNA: TGTGCCAGCACGGGCCTAGCGGACTACGAGCAGTACTTC. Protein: CASTGLADYEQYF.

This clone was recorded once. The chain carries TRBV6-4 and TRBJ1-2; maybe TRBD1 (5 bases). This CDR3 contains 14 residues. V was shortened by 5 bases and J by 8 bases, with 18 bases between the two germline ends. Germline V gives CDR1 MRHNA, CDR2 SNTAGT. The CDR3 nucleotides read TGTGCCAGCAGTCGCGAAATCAGGGAAGGAGGCTACACCTTC. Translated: CASSREIREGGYTF.

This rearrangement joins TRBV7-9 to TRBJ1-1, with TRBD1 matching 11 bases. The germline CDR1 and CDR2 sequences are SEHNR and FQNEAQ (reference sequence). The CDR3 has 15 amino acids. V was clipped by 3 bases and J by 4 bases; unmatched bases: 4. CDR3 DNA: TGTGCCAGCAGCTTCAGCGGACAGGGGGCCACTGAAGCTTTCTTT. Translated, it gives CASSFSGQGATEAFF.

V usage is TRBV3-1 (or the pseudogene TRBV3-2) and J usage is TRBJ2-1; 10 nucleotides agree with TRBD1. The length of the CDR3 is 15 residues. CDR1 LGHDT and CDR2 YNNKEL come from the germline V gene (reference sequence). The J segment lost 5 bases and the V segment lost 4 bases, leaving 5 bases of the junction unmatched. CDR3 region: CASSPGQGVNNEQFF. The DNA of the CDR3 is TGTGCCAGCAGCCCTGGACAGGGGGTCAACAATGAGCAGTTCTTC.

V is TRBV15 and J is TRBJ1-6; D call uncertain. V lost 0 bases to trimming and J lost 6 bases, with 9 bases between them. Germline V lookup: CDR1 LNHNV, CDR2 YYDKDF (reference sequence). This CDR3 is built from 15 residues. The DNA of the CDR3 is TGTGCCACCAGCAGAGATCGCGAGAGTAATTCACCCCTCCACTTT. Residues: CATSRDRESNSPLHF.

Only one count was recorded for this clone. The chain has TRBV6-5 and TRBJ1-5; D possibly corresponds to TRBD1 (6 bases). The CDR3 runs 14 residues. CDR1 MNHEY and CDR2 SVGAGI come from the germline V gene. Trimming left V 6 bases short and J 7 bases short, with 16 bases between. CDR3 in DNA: TGTGCCAGCAGCGCAGGGGCAAATTGGCAGCCCCAGCATTTT. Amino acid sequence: CASSAGANWQPQHF.

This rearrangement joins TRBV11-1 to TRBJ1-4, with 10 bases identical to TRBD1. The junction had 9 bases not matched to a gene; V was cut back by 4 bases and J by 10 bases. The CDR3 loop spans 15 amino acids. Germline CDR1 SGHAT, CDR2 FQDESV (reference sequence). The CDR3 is CASSSSGTGVGKLFF. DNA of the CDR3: TGTGCCAGCAGCTCGTCCGGGACAGGGGTCGGAAAACTGTTTTTT. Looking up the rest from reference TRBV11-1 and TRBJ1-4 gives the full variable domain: EAEVAQSPRYKITEKSQAVAFWCDPISGHATLYWYRQILGQGPELLVQFQDESVVDDSQLPKDRFSAERLKGVDSTLKIQPAELGDSAMYLCASSSSGTGVGKLFFGSGTQLSVL.

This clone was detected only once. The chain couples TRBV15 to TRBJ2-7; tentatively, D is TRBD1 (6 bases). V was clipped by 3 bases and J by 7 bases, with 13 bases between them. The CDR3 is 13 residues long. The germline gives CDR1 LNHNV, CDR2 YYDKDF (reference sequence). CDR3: CATSSVQGEEQYF. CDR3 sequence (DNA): TGTGCCACCAGCAGTGTACAGGGAGAGGAGCAGTACTTC.

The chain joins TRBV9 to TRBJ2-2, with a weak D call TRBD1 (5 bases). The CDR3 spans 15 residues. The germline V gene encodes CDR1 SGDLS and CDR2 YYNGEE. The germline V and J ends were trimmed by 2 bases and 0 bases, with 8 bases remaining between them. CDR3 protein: CASSVGRANTGELFF. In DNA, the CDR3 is TGTGCCAGCAGCGTTGGCAGGGCGAACACCGGGGAGCTGTTTTTT.

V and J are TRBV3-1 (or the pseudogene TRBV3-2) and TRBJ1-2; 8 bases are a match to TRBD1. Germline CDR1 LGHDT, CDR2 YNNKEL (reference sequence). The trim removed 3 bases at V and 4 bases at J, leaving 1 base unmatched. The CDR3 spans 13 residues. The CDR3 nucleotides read TGTGCCAGCAGCCAGGGACAGGCCTATGGCTACACCTTC. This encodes CASSQGQAYGYTF.

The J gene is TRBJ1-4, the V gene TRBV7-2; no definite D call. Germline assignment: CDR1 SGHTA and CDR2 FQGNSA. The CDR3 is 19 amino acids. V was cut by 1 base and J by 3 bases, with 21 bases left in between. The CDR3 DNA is TGTGCCAGCAGCTTAGGGATCGCCTGGCGGATCAATTCTAATGAAAAACTGTTTTTT. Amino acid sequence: CASSLGIAWRINSNEKLFF.

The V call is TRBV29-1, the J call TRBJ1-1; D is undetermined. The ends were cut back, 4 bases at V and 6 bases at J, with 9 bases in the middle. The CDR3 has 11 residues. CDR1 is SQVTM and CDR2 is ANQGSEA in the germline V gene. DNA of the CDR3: TGCAGCGTTGTGGTCGAGGCTGAAGCTTTCTTT. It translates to CSVVVEAEAFF. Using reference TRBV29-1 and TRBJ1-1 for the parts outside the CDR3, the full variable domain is SAVISQKPSRDICQRGTSLTIQCQVDSQVTMMFWYRQQPGQSLTLIATANQGSEATYESGFVIDKFPISRPNLTFSTLTVSNMSPEDSSIYLCSVVVEAEAFFGQGTRLTVV.

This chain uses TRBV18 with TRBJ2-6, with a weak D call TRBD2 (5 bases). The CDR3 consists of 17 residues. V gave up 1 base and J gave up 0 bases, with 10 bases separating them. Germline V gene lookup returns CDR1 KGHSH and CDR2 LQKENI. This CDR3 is CASSPQGAVSGANVLTF. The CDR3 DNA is TGTGCCAGCTCACCACAGGGAGCGGTCTCTGGGGCCAACGTCCTGACTTTC.

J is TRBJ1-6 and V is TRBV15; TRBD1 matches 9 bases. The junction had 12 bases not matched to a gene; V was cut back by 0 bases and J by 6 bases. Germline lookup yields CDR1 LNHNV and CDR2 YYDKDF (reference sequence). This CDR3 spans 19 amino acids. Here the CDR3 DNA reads TGTGCCACCAGCAGAGATCAAGGACAGGGGATCTCCCCTAATTCACCCCTCCACTTT. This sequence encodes CATSRDQGQGISPNSPLHF.

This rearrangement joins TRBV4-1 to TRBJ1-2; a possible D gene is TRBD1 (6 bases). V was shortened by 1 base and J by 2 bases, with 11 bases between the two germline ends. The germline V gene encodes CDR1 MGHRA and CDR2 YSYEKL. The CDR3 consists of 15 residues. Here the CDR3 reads CASSQGWTENYGYTF. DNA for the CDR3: TGCGCCAGCAGCCAAGGATGGACAGAAAACTATGGCTACACCTTC.

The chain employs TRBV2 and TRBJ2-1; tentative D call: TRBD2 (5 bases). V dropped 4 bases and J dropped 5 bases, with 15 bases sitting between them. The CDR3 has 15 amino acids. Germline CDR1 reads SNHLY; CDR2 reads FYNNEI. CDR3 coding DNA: TGTGCCAGCAGTGCAAGTAGTCGACTAAACAATGAGCAGTTCTTC. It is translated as CASSASSRLNNEQFF.

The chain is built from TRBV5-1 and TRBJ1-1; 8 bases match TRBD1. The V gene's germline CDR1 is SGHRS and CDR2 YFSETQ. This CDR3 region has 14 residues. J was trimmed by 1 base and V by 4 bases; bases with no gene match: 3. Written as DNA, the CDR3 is TGCGCCAGCAGCGTCACAGGGGGGAACACTGAAGCTTTCTTT. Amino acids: CASSVTGGNTEAFF.

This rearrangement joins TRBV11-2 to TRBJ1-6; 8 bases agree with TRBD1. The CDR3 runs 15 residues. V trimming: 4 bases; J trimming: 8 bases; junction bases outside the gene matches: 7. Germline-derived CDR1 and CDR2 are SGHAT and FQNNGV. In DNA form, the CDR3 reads TGTGCCAGCAGCTCAATCCGGGACAGGTATTCACCCCTCCACTTT. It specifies CASSSIRDRYSPLHF.

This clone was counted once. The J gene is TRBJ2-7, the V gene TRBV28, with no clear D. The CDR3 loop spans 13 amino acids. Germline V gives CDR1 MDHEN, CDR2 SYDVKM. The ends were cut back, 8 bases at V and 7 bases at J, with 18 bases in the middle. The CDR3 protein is CASRSYGFGEQYF. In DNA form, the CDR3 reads TGTGCCAGCCGCTCCTATGGGTTCGGGGAGCAGTACTTC.

CDR3 sequence reads: CASQGFNQPQHF. CDR3 DNA: TGTGCCAGTCAGGGGTTCAATCAGCCCCAGCATTTT. The rearrangement links TRBV5-8 to TRBJ1-5; D possibly corresponds to TRBD1 (6 bases). Germline loops: CDR1 SGHTS, CDR2 YDEGEE. This CDR3 spans 12 amino acids. V was cut by 8 bases and J by 3 bases, with 9 bases left in between.

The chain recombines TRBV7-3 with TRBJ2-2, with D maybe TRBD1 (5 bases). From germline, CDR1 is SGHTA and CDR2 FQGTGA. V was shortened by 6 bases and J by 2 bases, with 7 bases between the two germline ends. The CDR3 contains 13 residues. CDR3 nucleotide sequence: TGTGCCAGCAGGCAGGGTAACACCGGGGAGCTGTTTTTT. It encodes CASRQGNTGELFF.